This entry lists 32 T cell receptor beta chains sequenced from one sample in a study of T-cell reconstitution after alpha-beta-depleted transplantation in children. Preparing the TCRbeta library involved the use of unique molecular identifiers. TCRdb reprocessed the PCR reads with MiXCR, giving one entry per CDR3 protein. The repertoire includes a few hundred thousand distinct CDR3 sequences, around 20% of them detected once, and approximately 3% sits in the top ten. The specimen was PBMCs from the stem cell graft donor, collected from the stem cell graft. These receptors all come from a human donor who donated a stem cell graft to a child with acute lymphoblastic leukemia.

This clonotype was seen a few times. V usage is TRBV3-1 and J usage is TRBJ2-1; D remains ambiguous. V lost 1 base to trimming and J lost 7 bases, with 8 bases between them. CDR1 and CDR2 (germline): LGHDT, YNNKEL (reference sequence). The CDR3 runs 13 residues. CDR3 nucleotide sequence: TGTGCCAGCAGCCAAGCCCTAATTAATGAGCAGTTCTTC. It yields the protein CASSQALINEQFF.

This clonotype has just a few counts. The chain couples TRBV3-1 to TRBJ2-5, with 7 bases that match TRBD2. This CDR3 region has 21 residues. V gave up 0 bases and J gave up 2 bases; unmatched junction bases: 21. The germline V gene has CDR1 LGHDT and CDR2 YNNKEL (reference sequence). The CDR3 spells CASSQDIGSGNLLTPQETQYF. CDR3 sequence (DNA): TGTGCCAGCAGCCAAGATATCGGGAGCGGGAACCTTCTCACCCCGCAAGAGACCCAGTACTTC.

In this sample, this clonotype turned up a few times. This rearrangement joins TRBV24-1 to TRBJ1-5, with D possibly matching TRBD1 (6 bases). Germline V gene lookup returns CDR1 KGHDR and CDR2 SFDVKD. Between the trimmed V and J ends, which lost 0 bases and 7 bases, there was a span of 18 bases. The CDR3 spans 17 residues. CDR3: CATSDLSTGGLRQPQHF. In DNA form, the CDR3 reads TGTGCCACCAGTGATTTGTCAACGGGGGGCTTACGGCAGCCCCAGCATTTT.

To note about this clonotype: Possible read error: a much larger clone is one base away. V usage is TRBV28 and J usage is TRBJ1-3; D perhaps matches TRBD1 (6 bases). Per the germline V gene, CDR1 is MDHEN and CDR2 is SYDVKM. This CDR3 contains 13 residues. The germline V and J ends were trimmed by 4 bases and 3 bases, with 7 bases remaining between them. CDR3: CASSWTVGNTIYF. DNA for the CDR3: TGTGCCAGCAGTTGGACAGTTGGAAACACCATATATTTT.

This clonotype has only a few counts. CDR3 coding DNA: TGCAGTGCTAGCAACGTTCAGGGGTACGAGCAGTACTTC. It yields the protein CSASNVQGYEQYF. The V gene is TRBV20-1, the J gene TRBJ2-7, with a weak D call TRBD1 (6 bases). The CDR3 consists of 13 residues. Between the trimmed V and J ends, which lost 3 bases and 4 bases, there was a span of 13 bases. CDR1 is DFQATT, CDR2 SNEGSKA, per germline (reference sequence).

This clonotype occurred a few times. The rearrangement joins TRBV10-2 to TRBJ1-1; D ambiguous. The germline V gene encodes CDR1 WSHSY and CDR2 SAAADI. This CDR3 is 12 amino acids long. With 3 bases removed from V and 4 bases from J, the gap between germline ends came to 6 bases. CDR3 amino acids: CASSEDITEAFF. As DNA, the CDR3 is TGCGCCAGCAGTGAAGACATCACTGAAGCTTTCTTT.

This clonotype has just a few counts. The V gene is TRBV5-5, the J gene TRBJ2-2; TRBD2 might be the D (6 bases). Trimming stripped 6 bases from V and 1 base from J, with 13 bases between. The CDR3 contains 15 residues. The V gene's germline CDR1 is SGHKS and CDR2 YYEKEE (reference sequence). As DNA, the CDR3 is TGTGCCAGCACCCACCGGGACTTGAACACCGGGGAGCTGTTTTTT. It encodes CASTHRDLNTGELFF. The whole variable domain, remainder taken from reference TRBV5-5 and TRBJ2-2, is DAGVTQSPTHLIKTRGQQVTLRCSPISGHKSVSWYQQVLGQGPQFIFQYYEKEERGRGNFPDRFSARQFPNYSSELNVNALLLGDSALYLCASTHRDLNTGELFFGEGSRLTVL.

This clonotype appeared a few times. V gene TRBV5-1 combines with J gene TRBJ2-7, with D tentatively TRBD1 or TRBD2 (5 bases each). Germline CDR1 SGHRS, CDR2 YFSETQ. V gave up 0 bases and J gave up 6 bases, with 16 bases separating them. The CDR3 has 15 residues. As DNA, the CDR3 is TGCGCCAGCAGCTTGGGTGGCAGGGAGATTTCCGAGCAGTACTTC. Its protein product is CASSLGGREISEQYF.

The chain joins TRBV29-1 to TRBJ2-1; no firm D call. V lost 3 bases and J lost 6, with 6 bases in between. The germline CDR1 and CDR2 sequences are SQVTM and ANQGSEA. The CDR3 is 11 amino acids. The DNA for the CDR3 is TGCAGCGTTGAGATTCGCAATGAGCAGTTCTTC. It codes for CSVEIRNEQFF.

This clonotype was seen a handful of times. The rearrangement uses TRBV5-1 and TRBJ2-7; 11 nucleotides line up with TRBD2. This CDR3 is 14 amino acids long. V lost 4 bases to trimming and J lost 4 bases; unmatched junction nucleotides: 4. CDR1 and CDR2 from the germline V gene are SGHRS and YFSETQ. CDR3 protein: CASSLPSGRYEQYF. As DNA, the CDR3 is TGCGCCAGCAGCCTACCTAGCGGGAGGTACGAGCAGTACTTC.

The chain links TRBV7-3 to TRBJ2-5; 8 nucleotides agree with TRBD2. Trimming removed 9 bases from V and 7 bases from J; junction bases left unmatched: 19. Germline V gives CDR1 SGHTA, CDR2 FQGTGA. There are 16 residues in the CDR3. The CDR3 loop is CARGVERERARGTQYF. For the CDR3, the DNA is TGTGCCAGGGGGGTAGAGCGGGAGAGAGCTCGCGGGACCCAGTACTTC.

This sequence joins TRBV4-1 and TRBJ2-1, with TRBD2 as a possible D gene (6 bases). The CDR3 consists of 15 residues. Germline CDR1 and CDR2: MGHRA and YSYEKL. V lost 1 base and J lost 4, with 11 bases in between. CDR3 sequence reads: CASSQGGAFYNEQFF. The CDR3 coding sequence is TGCGCCAGCAGCCAAGGCGGGGCCTTTTACAATGAGCAGTTCTTC.

This clonotype appeared a few times. This sequence joins TRBV18 and TRBJ1-1; 9 nucleotides match TRBD1. Germline V gives CDR1 KGHSH, CDR2 LQKENI. V dropped 3 bases and J dropped 4; count of bases not matched to a gene: 6. The CDR3 runs 15 residues. This chain's CDR3 is CASSPSTGGSTEAFF. CDR3 nucleotide sequence: TGTGCCAGCTCACCCTCGACAGGGGGAAGCACTGAAGCTTTCTTT.

The genes are TRBV12-3 or TRBV12-4 and TRBJ1-4; 8 bases agree with TRBD1. The J segment lost 4 bases and the V segment lost 5 bases, leaving 6 bases of the junction unmatched. This CDR3 has 15 residues. CDR3 in amino acids: CASSAWTGFNEKLFF. The CDR3 nucleotides are TGTGCCAGCAGTGCTTGGACAGGGTTTAATGAAAAACTGTTTTTT.

The chain has TRBV4-1 and TRBJ2-7; the D is unclear. Germline CDR1 MGHRA, CDR2 YSYEKL. V was pared by 0 bases and J by 1 base, with 16 bases between. The CDR3 is 17 amino acids. The CDR3 coding sequence is TGCGCCAGCAGCCAAGAAGGTGCCGAGGTCAGTTCCTACGAGCAGTACTTC. Translating it yields CASSQEGAEVSSYEQYF.

This clonotype was seen a handful of times. The V and J genes are TRBV29-1 and TRBJ2-1; D not certain. Germline values: CDR1 SQVTM, CDR2 ANQGSEA. The CDR3 length is 8 residues. V was clipped by 5 bases and J by 15 bases, with 8 bases between them. The CDR3 DNA reads TGCAGCGTTCCCCCGGCGTTCTTC. This translates into CSVPPAFF.

This clonotype appeared a few times. This chain connects TRBV27 to TRBJ1-2; 7 nucleotides align to TRBD1. The CDR3 extends over 17 amino acids. Germline CDR1 reads MNHEY; CDR2 reads SMNVEV (reference sequence). V lost 3 bases and J lost 0; bases outside the gene matches: 10. CDR3 coding DNA: TGTGCCAGCAGTTTTCTCCCCGGGACAGCCACTAACTATGGCTACACCTTC. It codes for CASSFLPGTATNYGYTF.

This clonotype was recorded a few times. The CDR3 DNA is TGTGCCACCAGTGATGACCTACTAGCGGGGGTCACAGATACGCAGTATTTT. This gives the protein CATSDDLLAGVTDTQYF. The chain recombines TRBV24-1 with TRBJ2-3; 11 nucleotides agree with TRBD2. V shed 3 bases, J shed 2 bases, and the junction held 6 bases outside the gene matches. The CDR3 covers 17 residues. Per germline, CDR1 KGHDR and CDR2 SFDVKD.

This clonotype has just a few counts. The V and J genes are TRBV2 and TRBJ2-7, with D perhaps matching TRBD2 (5 bases). The V and J ends lost 6 bases and 5 bases respectively, with 17 bases between them. The CDR3 has 14 amino acids. Germline V gene lookup returns CDR1 SNHLY and CDR2 FYNNEI. The CDR3 reads CASSAVGPGDEQYF. The CDR3 nucleotides read TGTGCCAGCAGCGCGGTAGGCCCCGGGGACGAGCAGTACTTC.

This clonotype was recorded a few times. The V and J genes are TRBV27 and TRBJ2-3; 9 bases agree with TRBD2. This CDR3 is 14 amino acids long. CDR1 is MNHEY, CDR2 SMNVEV, per germline (reference sequence). The V segment lost 8 bases and the J segment 4 bases; nucleotides outside the gene matches: 7. Here the CDR3 reads CASASGLAPDTQYF. The CDR3 bases are TGTGCCAGCGCTTCGGGACTAGCACCAGATACGCAGTATTTT.

This chain links TRBV12-3 or TRBV12-4 with TRBJ2-7; 10 bases fit TRBD1. V shed 3 bases, J shed 4 bases, and the junction held 6 bases outside the gene matches. The CDR3 is 15 amino acids. CDR3 in DNA: TGTGCCAGCAGTTTGGTCGGACAGGGGGGGTACGAGCAGTACTTC. As protein: CASSLVGQGGYEQYF.

This chain's CDR3 is CASRKRRASGIPGELFF. The CDR3 DNA reads TGTGCCAGCAGAAAAAGGCGTGCTAGCGGGATCCCCGGGGAGCTGTTTTTT. V gene TRBV21-1 combines with J gene TRBJ2-2; no DNA check was done on the table's D call, TRBD2. TRBV21-1 is labeled a pseudogene. The CDR3 totals 17 residues.

This clonotype turned up a few times. The chain couples TRBV7-9 to TRBJ1-3, with D perhaps matching TRBD1 (6 bases). V was cut by 3 bases and J by 1 base, with 10 bases left in between. Looked up from germline, CDR1 is SEHNR and CDR2 is FQNEAQ (reference sequence). This CDR3 has 15 residues. Here the CDR3 DNA reads TGTGCCAGCAGCTTCAGGGGAGGTTCTGGAAACACCATATATTTT. It codes for CASSFRGGSGNTIYF.

The chain links TRBV6-5 to TRBJ2-2; the match to TRBD2 covers 10 bases. Germline CDR1 MNHEY, CDR2 SVGAGI. This CDR3 contains 16 residues. V trimming: 3 bases; J trimming: 6 bases; junction bases outside the gene matches: 7. The CDR3 sequence: CASSYILAGEAGELFF. DNA of the CDR3: TGTGCCAGCAGTTATATCCTAGCGGGAGAGGCCGGGGAGCTGTTTTTT.

This clonotype was detected only a few times. V is TRBV12-3 or TRBV12-4 and J is TRBJ1-2, with a weak D call TRBD1 (6 bases). Trimming stripped 5 bases from V and 6 bases from J, with 19 bases between. The length of the CDR3 is 15 residues. The CDR3 reads CASSHRRTETDGYTF. The DNA of the CDR3 is TGTGCCAGCAGTCATAGAAGGACAGAGACCGATGGCTACACCTTC.

This rearrangement joins TRBV7-3 to TRBJ2-1, with 13 bases fitting TRBD2. The CDR3 is 17 amino acids. Trimming removed 4 bases from V and 5 bases from J; junction bases left unmatched: 8. Germline values: CDR1 SGHTA, CDR2 FQGTGA. Written as DNA, the CDR3 is TGTGCCAGCAGCTCCCTGGGACTAGCGGGGTCCCACAATGAGCAGTTCTTC. This translates into CASSSLGLAGSHNEQFF.

The J gene is TRBJ2-3, the V gene TRBV7-8; no definite D call. V was clipped by 2 bases and J by 3 bases, with 18 bases between them. CDR3 length: 17 amino acids. Germline V lookup: CDR1 SGHVS, CDR2 FQNEAQ. CDR3 amino acids: CASSLNRAFLSTDTQYF. The CDR3 nucleotides are TGTGCCAGCAGCTTAAATCGGGCATTTCTTAGTACAGATACGCAGTATTTT. The full variable domain, its missing parts supplied by reference TRBV7-8 and TRBJ2-3, is GAGVSQSPRYKVAKRGQDVALRCDPISGHVSLFWYQQALGQGPEFLTYFQNEAQLDKSGLPSDRFFAERPEGSVSTLKIQRTQQEDSAVYLCASSLNRAFLSTDTQYFGPGTRLTVL.

This clonotype has just a few counts. The chain combines TRBV10-1 with TRBJ2-3; either TRBD1 or TRBD2 may fit D (6 bases each). Germline V lookup: CDR1 WNHNN, CDR2 SYGVQD (reference sequence). V was clipped by 0 bases and J by 6 bases, with 13 bases between them. The CDR3 is 15 residues long. The DNA of the CDR3 is TGCGCCAGCAGTGAGTCGAGAGGGGGGCGGGATACGCAGTATTTT. Translating it yields CASSESRGGRDTQYF.

This clonotype was observed a few times. This chain joins TRBV7-3 and TRBJ1-6; D is perhaps TRBD1 (5 bases). V was cut by 2 bases and J by 6 bases, with 8 bases left in between. This CDR3 spans 14 amino acids. The germline V gene has CDR1 SGHTA and CDR2 FQGTGA. The CDR3 coding sequence is TGTGCCAGCAGCTTAGGGACCTTTAATTCACCCCTCCACTTT. It specifies CASSLGTFNSPLHF.

The chain is built from TRBV12-3 or TRBV12-4 and TRBJ1-5; TRBD1 matches at 7 bases. This CDR3 is 15 amino acids long. V was clipped by 4 bases and J by 5 bases; unmatched bases: 8. Here the CDR3 reads CASSSRQGVHQPQHF. As DNA, the CDR3 is TGTGCCAGCAGTTCCAGACAGGGAGTCCATCAGCCCCAGCATTTT.

The genes are TRBV12-3 or TRBV12-4 and TRBJ1-6; D is ambiguous. The CDR3 is 13 residues long. Between the trimmed V and J ends, which lost 6 bases and 7 bases, there was a span of 10 bases. CDR3 nucleotide sequence: TGTGCCAGCAGGGTAGGGTGGAATTCACCCCTCCACTTT. Protein product: CASRVGWNSPLHF.

This clonotype was detected only a few times. The CDR3 loop reads CASSQDPVGANTEAFF. CDR3 nucleotides: TGTGCCAGCAGCCAAGATCCGGTGGGGGCGAACACTGAAGCTTTCTTT. The chain is built from TRBV4-2 and TRBJ1-1, with D possibly matching TRBD1 (6 bases). The germline gives CDR1 LGHNA, CDR2 YNFKEQ. V lost 0 bases to trimming and J lost 1 base, with 12 bases between them. This CDR3 is 16 amino acids long.